Below, 10 T cell receptor beta chains from the same sample are listed, as sequenced in a study of sequential checkpoint blockade in melanoma. Noted treatment: randomized to nivolumab then ipilimumab (arm A) or the reverse (arm B). Using immunoSEQ multiplex PCR, the repertoire was profiled, and TCRdb retains in-frame clones only, with some absent. The sample contains about 13,000 clones, 82% of which appear only once. The source was CD8+ T cells sorted from blood (inferred from file names), collected from a patient given nivolumab and ipilimumab in sequence. Every receptor here comes from a human donor with melanoma.

V gene TRBV4-1 combines with J gene TRBJ2-7; 9 bases are shared with TRBD2. CDR3 length equals 16 residues. Germline V CDR1 and CDR2: MGHRA, YSYEKL. With V trimmed by 0 bases and J by 6 bases, 9 bases remained unmatched. As DNA, the CDR3 is TGCGCCAGCAGCCAAGATTCGGCGGGAGGGCCGGCCGAGCAGTACTTC. Translation: CASSQDSAGGPAEQYF.

This clone came up a few times. This chain joins TRBV4-3 and TRBJ1-5; a possible D gene is TRBD1 (6 bases). V gave up 2 bases and J gave up 7 bases, with 12 bases separating them. Germline CDR1 and CDR2: LGHNA and YSLEER. The CDR3 has 14 residues. The DNA of the CDR3 is TGCGCCAGCAGCCAAATGGCAGGGGTACAGCCCCAGCATTTT. It is translated as CASSQMAGVQPQHF.

The CDR3 sequence is CASSSTGKLFF. CDR3 coding DNA: TGTGCCAGCAGTTCCACCGGAAAACTGTTTTTT. The gene calls are TRBV6-5 and TRBJ1-4; D gene ambiguous. The V end was cut by 4 bases, the J end by 10 bases, with 7 bases between. Germline-derived CDR1 and CDR2 are MNHEY and SVGAGI. There are 11 residues in the CDR3.

This clone has just a few counts. V usage is TRBV4-1 and J usage is TRBJ1-2; the D gene is possibly TRBD1 (5 bases). Germline V CDR1 and CDR2: MGHRA, YSYEKL. The CDR3 is made up of 14 amino acids. The ends were cut back, 0 bases at V and 3 bases at J, with 8 bases in the middle. The CDR3 DNA is TGCGCCAGCAGCCAAGACAGGGAAGACTATGGCTACACCTTC. It is translated as CASSQDREDYGYTF.

The chain uses TRBV4-1 and TRBJ1-5; weak D call: TRBD1 (6 bases). The CDR3 consists of 15 residues. The germline V and J ends were trimmed by 2 bases and 6 bases, with 14 bases remaining between them. Germline V lookup: CDR1 MGHRA, CDR2 YSYEKL. The CDR3 here is CASSQLAGAGQPQHF. The CDR3, as DNA: TGCGCCAGCAGCCAACTGGCAGGGGCCGGTCAGCCCCAGCATTTT.

J is TRBJ1-2 and V is TRBV9; TRBD1 aligns across 7 bases. The CDR3 is 12 amino acids. Germline assignment: CDR1 SGDLS and CDR2 YYNGEE. Germline trimming cut 4 bases from V and 6 bases from J; bases unmatched to any gene: 3. The DNA for the CDR3 is TGTGCCAGCAGCATACAGGGGCATGGCTACACCTTC. It codes for CASSIQGHGYTF.

V usage is TRBV27 and J usage is TRBJ1-1; D is perhaps TRBD1 (5 bases). Per the germline V gene, CDR1 is MNHEY and CDR2 is SMNVEV (reference sequence). The CDR3 has 15 amino acids. The V and J ends lost 3 bases and 5 bases respectively, with 16 bases between them. The chain's CDR3 is CASSLSSGSRTEAFF. CDR3 sequence (DNA): TGTGCCAGCAGTTTGTCCTCAGGGTCGAGGACTGAAGCTTTCTTT.

The genes are TRBV2 and TRBJ2-5, with a weak D call TRBD2 (5 bases). TRBJ2-7 matches the DNA end more closely, so the J call is doubtful. This CDR3 is built from 15 residues. Germline loops: CDR1 SNHLY, CDR2 FYNNEI. The CDR3 loop reads CASSERSSTPHEQYF. In DNA form, the CDR3 reads TGTGCCAGCAGTGAAAGGTCTAGCACCCCACACGAGCAGTACTTC.

This rearrangement joins TRBV2 to TRBJ2-4; D unresolved. Trimming took off 5 bases at V and 1 base at J, with 6 bases between the two ends. The CDR3 totals 13 residues. The germline CDR1 and CDR2 sequences are SNHLY and FYNNEI. This CDR3 is CASSRPAKNIQYF. In DNA, the CDR3 is TGTGCCAGCAGTCGTCCCGCCAAAAACATTCAGTACTTC.

This clone was seen once. The chain couples TRBV18 to TRBJ2-7, with TRBD2 matching over 8 bases. The germline V gene encodes CDR1 KGHSH and CDR2 LQKENI. The CDR3 extends over 16 amino acids. V gave up 2 bases and J gave up 2 bases; unmatched junction bases: 8. Here the CDR3 reads CASSPSGSGVTYEQYF. Written as DNA, the CDR3 is TGTGCCAGCTCACCAAGTGGTAGCGGGGTAACCTACGAGCAGTACTTC.